A selection of T cell receptor beta chains follows, all from one sample in a study of shared clonotypes between healthy human individuals. The table came from immunoSEQ multiplex PCR; TCRdb's copy has only in-frame clones and leaves some out. The sample lists approximately 470,000 clones, 70% to 85% occurring once. Input material: PBMCs. These receptors originate from a woman aged 40 to 50 in good health. Some clones in this sample may be carry-over from other donors' samples. CDR3s include the opening cysteine and the closing phenylalanine or tryptophan. D genes are given only for firm matches. The size field is filled for only some rows; it gives once, few, many or a size class.

V gene	J gene	clone size	D gene	CDR3 DNA	CDR3 protein
TRBV2	TRBJ1-1	few	TRBD1	TGTGCCAGCAGACAGACAGGGACTGAAGCTTTCTTT	CASRQTGTEAFF
TRBV28	TRBJ2-4	NA	NA	TGTGCCAGCAGTACCACAGGGTCGGCCAAAAACATTCAGTACTTC	CASSTTGSAKNIQYF
TRBV9	TRBJ2-5	NA	NA	TGTGCCAGCAGCGTTTCCGGGACCCCATGGGAGACCCAGTACTTC	CASSVSGTPWETQYF
TRBV5-4	TRBJ2-7	NA	NA	TGTGCCAGCAGCCCCCCGGGCGATCCCTACGAGCAGTACTTC	CASSPPGDPYEQYF
TRBV5-1	TRBJ2-1	NA	NA	TGCGCCAGCAGCTTGAGATCCCGGGGGCGCTCCTACAATGAGCAGTTCTTC	CASSLRSRGRSYNEQFF
TRBV2	TRBJ2-5	NA	NA	TGTGCCAGCAGTGAACTGACAGACCAAGAGACCCAGTACTTC	CASSELTDQETQYF
TRBV5-1	TRBJ1-2	few	NA	TGCGCCAGCAGCTTGGAATTGGACTCTAACTATGGCTACACCTTC	CASSLELDSNYGYTF
TRBV7-2	TRBJ2-7	few	NA	TGTGCCAGCAGCGCCGGTAGCGGCAGCGCCTACGAGCAGTACTTC	CASSAGSGSAYEQYF
TRBV25-1	TRBJ2-1	NA	TRBD2	TGTGCCAGCAGTGACGGGCTAGCGGTTTACAATGAGCAGTTCTTC	CASSDGLAVYNEQFF
TRBV19	TRBJ2-1	NA	TRBD2	TGTGCCAGTAGTTCCCGTCTAGCGGGAGGACTAAGTGAGCAGTTCTTC	CASSSRLAGGLSEQFF
TRBV29-1	TRBJ2-7	NA	NA	TGCAGCGTTGAAGATGGAAATTGGGGAGACTACGAGCAGTACTTC	CSVEDGNWGDYEQYF
TRBV6-1	TRBJ2-2	NA	NA	TGTGCCAGCAGTGAAGTAGACCCCAGCACCGGGGAGCTGTTTTTT	CASSEVDPSTGELFF
TRBV9	TRBJ2-7	NA	NA	TGTGCCAGCAGCGTAGAGGAGGGGCGAGAGCAGTACTTC	CASSVEEGREQYF
TRBV2	TRBJ1-4	NA	NA	TGTGCCAGCAGTGGCGTAAATGAAAAACTGTTTTTT	CASSGVNEKLFF
TRBV7-6	TRBJ2-3	NA	NA	TGTGCCAGCAGCTCTCGCCGGGGCAGGGGAGATACGCAGTATTTT	CASSSRRGRGDTQYF
TRBV5-1	TRBJ1-2	NA	NA	TGCGCCAGCAGCTTGGCGGGGGATGGCTATGGCTACACCTTC	CASSLAGDGYGYTF
TRBV18	TRBJ1-5	few	NA	TGTGCCAGCTCACCAGGGGGGGACCCTAGCAATCAGCCCCAGCATTTT	CASSPGGDPSNQPQHF
TRBV21-1	TRBJ2-2	NA	NA	TGTGCCAGCAGCGAGAGGACAGGGGGCTTCGGAAACACCGGGGAGCTGTTTTTT	CASSERTGGFGNTGELFF
TRBV27	TRBJ2-7	NA	NA	TGTGCCAGCGGGAGAAAGACAGTCTCCGAGCAGTACTTC	CASGRKTVSEQYF
TRBV18	TRBJ1-1	NA	NA	TGTGCCAGCTCACAGTACACGGGCGCTGAAGCTTTCTTT	CASSQYTGAEAFF
TRBV5-6	TRBJ1-1	few	NA	TGTGCCAGCAGCTGGGCATTCCCGGGCAACACTAAAGCTTTCTTT	CASSWAFPGNTKAFF
TRBV7-2	TRBJ2-1	NA	TRBD2	TGTGCCAGCAGCTTAACTAGCGGGAGTACTGAGCAGTTCTTC	CASSLTSGSTEQFF
TRBV11-2	TRBJ2-7	NA	TRBD1	TGTGCCAGCAGCTTAGATTCATCACCGGGACAGGGGCCTTCCTACGAGCAGTACTTC	CASSLDSSPGQGPSYEQYF
TRBV27	TRBJ2-5	NA	TRBD1	TGTGCCAGCAGTTTGGGCCCCGGGACAGGGGGCCACGGGCAGTACTTC	CASSLGPGTGGHGQYF
TRBV7-9	TRBJ2-1	NA	NA	TGTGCCAGCAGCTTAGGTCCTATAGCTACTGAGGACTACAATGAGCAGTTCTTC	CASSLGPIATEDYNEQFF
TRBV15	TRBJ1-1	NA	NA	TGTGCCACCAGCAGAGTGTCTCAGGGAAACACTGAAGCTTTCTTT	CATSRVSQGNTEAFF
TRBV5-4	TRBJ2-5	NA	NA	TGTGCCAGCAGCTTTGGGTCCGCGACCCAAGAGACCCAGTACTTC	CASSFGSATQETQYF
TRBV7-7	TRBJ2-2	many	TRBD1	TGTGCTAGCAGCCGCACAGGGGGCGATGGTGCCGGGGAGCTGTTTTTT	CASSRTGGDGAGELFF
TRBV30	TRBJ2-5	NA	NA	TGTGCCTGGAGTAGGGTTGGGGGAGAGACCCAGTACTTC	CAWSRVGGETQYF
TRBV2	TRBJ1-4	once	NA	TGTGCCAGCTTCAAGGGTGATGAAAAACTGTTTTTT	CASFKGDEKLFF
TRBV2	TRBJ1-5	NA	NA	TGTGCCAGTTTACAGGGTCGCAATCAGCCCCAGCATTTT	CASLQGRNQPQHF
TRBV6-5	TRBJ1-4	NA	NA	TGTGCCAGCAGTTATTTGTCTTCTGAAAAACTGTTTTTT	CASSYLSSEKLFF
TRBV29-1	TRBJ2-4	NA	NA	TGCAGCGTTCATGAGGGCGATCGGAACATTCAGTACTTC	CSVHEGDRNIQYF
TRBV7-2	TRBJ2-1	NA	TRBD2	TGTGCCAGCAGCCTCCAGACTAGCGGGGCCTCCTACAATGAGCAGTTCTTC	CASSLQTSGASYNEQFF
TRBV2	TRBJ2-3	NA	NA	TGTGCCAGCAGTATAAATGTAGATACGCAGTATTTT	CASSINVDTQYF
TRBV6-5	TRBJ1-2	once	NA	TGTGCCAGCAGTTTCCTACAGGGTCTTGGCTACACCTTC	CASSFLQGLGYTF
TRBV19	TRBJ1-1	NA	NA	TGTGCCAGTAGTATACGCCCCGGGGGCACCCCTGAAGCTTTCTTT	CASSIRPGGTPEAFF
TRBV7-2	TRBJ1-1	NA	NA	TGTGCCAGCACCCAACTGACAGAGAACACTGAAGCTTTCTTT	CASTQLTENTEAFF
TRBV30	TRBJ2-5	many	NA	TGTGCCTGGAGTGGACTAGATGGTGGGACCCAGTACTTC	CAWSGLDGGTQYF
TRBV6-5	TRBJ2-7	NA	TRBD1	TGTGCCAGCAGTTACCGGGACAGCTCCTACGAGCAGTACTTC	CASSYRDSSYEQYF
TRBV4-1	TRBJ2-7	NA	NA	TGCGCCAGCAGCCAACAATACCGGGACACTGAAGGCTACGAGCAGTACTTC	CASSQQYRDTEGYEQYF
TRBV5-4	TRBJ2-7	NA	NA	TGTGCCAGCAGCCCGTTTTGGGGAAGCCACGAGCAGTACTTC	CASSPFWGSHEQYF
TRBV29-1	TRBJ1-1	NA	NA	TGCAGCGCCGAGGGAGCTTTCTTT	CSAEGAFF
TRBV2	TRBJ2-1	NA	TRBD2	TGTGCCAGCACCCGACTAGCGGGGACCTACAATGAGCAGTTCTTC	CASTRLAGTYNEQFF
TRBV27	TRBJ2-7	NA	TRBD1	TGTGCCAGCAGTGCTGGACAGGTACCCTCCTACGAGCAGTACTTC	CASSAGQVPSYEQYF
TRBV7-9	TRBJ2-7	once	NA	TGTGCCAGCAGCCATGGACGGACTTCCTACGAGCAGTACTTC	CASSHGRTSYEQYF
TRBV4-1	TRBJ2-7	NA	NA	TGCGCCAGCAGCCAAGAACAGTGGCGGGACGCATACGAGCAGTACTTC	CASSQEQWRDAYEQYF
TRBV14	TRBJ1-2	NA	NA	TGTGCCAGCAGCCGCACTCGAGACAAAAACTATGGCTACACCTTC	CASSRTRDKNYGYTF
TRBV7-9	TRBJ2-3	few	TRBD2	TGTGCCAGCAGCTCTAGCGGGATGGCCATAGATACGCAGTATTTT	CASSSSGMAIDTQYF
TRBV2	TRBJ1-3	NA	NA	TGTGCCAGCAGTAGGTTTGGAAACACCATATATTTT	CASSRFGNTIYF
TRBV4-2	TRBJ2-3	NA	NA	TGTGCCAGCAGCCAAGAGGTTCGGGGGAGGTACAGCACAGATACGCAGTATTTT	CASSQEVRGRYSTDTQYF
TRBV2	TRBJ1-1	NA	NA	TGTGCCAGCAGGGATCATGACAGAGACACTGAAGCTTTCTTT	CASRDHDRDTEAFF
TRBV30	TRBJ2-7	NA	TRBD2	TGTGCCGGTAGCGGGAGAGACTACGAGCAGTACTTC	CAGSGRDYEQYF
TRBV5-4	TRBJ2-1	NA	TRBD2	TGTGCCAGCAGCCCCTCTGGGGGGAGGGCCTATGAGCAGTTCTTC	CASSPSGGRAYEQFF
TRBV11-2	TRBJ2-1	NA	NA	TGTGCCAGCAGCTTAGATCCAGGTACTCACAATGAGCAGTTCTTC	CASSLDPGTHNEQFF
TRBV7-2	TRBJ2-1	NA	TRBD1	TGTGCCAGCAGCTTAAGGGCACCACAGGGGAACAATGAGCAGTTCTTC	CASSLRAPQGNNEQFF
TRBV18	TRBJ2-5	NA	TRBD1	TGTGCCAGCTCACCCCGGGACAGGTCGGTTAAGACCCAGTACTTC	CASSPRDRSVKTQYF
TRBV7-3	TRBJ2-1	once	NA	TGTGCCAGCAGCCTGGGACCCTACAATGAGCAGTTCTTC	CASSLGPYNEQFF
TRBV4-3	TRBJ2-4	NA	NA	TGCGCCAGCAGCCAAGGCAGGGGAGTCGACATTCAGTACTTC	CASSQGRGVDIQYF